This T cell receptor (beta chain) was documented in a study of CD8 T cells in ankylosing spondylitis (dated by TCRdb to the late 2010s). Some background on the complete study: To find TCR variants linked to disease, the study profiled T cell receptor beta repertoires in ankylosing spondylitis patients and healthy donors. The full study cohort was made up of approximately 27 ankylosing spondylitis patients and fewer than 120 healthy donors. Peripheral blood samples were taken, and synovial fluid was additionally collected from ankylosing spondylitis patients.

This clonotype was observed a handful of times. Its antigen remains unidentified. It has no much larger one-base neighbor in the sample; base qualities were not kept. The sequencer listed for this sample is Illumina HiSeq 2500. Quantitative 5'-RACE with molecular barcodes was the method used to prepare the TCR beta libraries. The authors' pipeline ran thus. Disease-linked TCR variants were identified with a new computational method built on a probabilistic model of VDJ rearrangement. TCRdb ran its own pipeline on the public reads, namely fastp trimming at Q25 and MiXCR clone calling, and kept in-frame beta chains. All rows with the same CDR3 protein become a single entry with the most common DNA and genes. TCRdb assigned the V and J calls; the authors' analysis was not used. For this sample there are fewer than 400,000 distinct CDR3 sequences; about a fifth appear just once. Of the sample, roughly a sixth falls within the top ten clones.

General study outcomes and caveats: Some motif variants were previously reported in synovial fluid and blood of reactive arthritis patients, suggesting common disease-initiation mechanisms. According to the report, matched synovial fluid samples from ankylosing spondylitis patients were significantly enriched for the disease-linked clones. The disease-linked clones showed a CD8+ phenotype and occurred at relatively low frequencies in peripheral blood. A TCR beta motif made up of several highly homologous amino acid variants appeared to be characteristic of blood from ankylosing spondylitis patients.

CDR1 and CDR2 were assigned from the germline V gene as MNHNS and SASEGT. Measured from the cysteine to the phenylalanine, the CDR3 is 14 residues long. The CDR3 DNA has 42 bases and is translated from base 1. V ends up 7 bases short and J 3 bases short, with an unmatched junction base count of 5. The rearrangement joined TRBV6-1 to TRBJ2-2; TRBD1 matches 7 bases in the middle. This clonotype was sampled from a male donor with ankylosing spondylitis. Sequencing input: blood, either unsorted or a sorted T cell fraction (not recorded which). The DNA sequence reads TGTGCCAGCACCAGGGACAGCTACACCGGGGAGCTGTTTTTT. It is translated as CASTRDSYTGELFF.